This section outlines one TCR beta chain sequence together with its context. The antigen is unknown. The data were obtained in a study of T cell repertoires in ileal Crohn's disease. Study details: Over 30% were active smokers at surgery; median disease duration was around 7.9 years. Biopsies of the neoterminal ileum at postoperative colonoscopy form M6 samples.

Noted time point: neoterminal ileum biopsy at postoperative endoscopy, about 6 months after surgery. Assay used: immunoSEQ multiplex PCR; TCRdb lists only in-frame clones, some missing. Among approximately 3,000 clones listed, about 88% were seen once. Overall study findings and caveats: Mucosal expansions were suggested to be mainly CD8 T cells.

The receptor's source is an adult with Crohn's disease. The sequencing input was ileal tissue.

This chain's CDR3 is CAFRAPSSYEQYF. For the CDR3, the DNA is TGTGCCTTCCGGGCTCCGTCCTCCTACGAGCAGTACTTC. The chain has TRBV30 and TRBJ2-7; D is ambiguous. This CDR3 region has 13 residues. Per germline, CDR1 GTSNPN and CDR2 SVGIG (reference sequence). V shed 7 bases and J shed 0 bases, with 13 bases lying between them.